The entry that follows covers one TCR beta chain sequence. No antigen is known for it. The sample is drawn from a study of regulatory dendritic cells for organ transplantation. Overall study results and limits: Of resting T cell subsets, memory CD8+ had the most alloreactive clonotypes. Naive CD4+ and CD8+ repertoires were highly diverse; memory CD8+ was most oligoclonal. Mature dendritic cells appeared to drive more memory CD8+ clonal expansion than regulatory ones.

Method: immunoSEQ multiplex PCR; TCRdb's copy keeps in-frame clones and lacks some. In the table there are fewer than 40,000 clones, 70% to 90% of which are singletons. The CDR3 runs 14 residues. Germline CDR1 is SGHTA and CDR2 is FQGTGA. With 4 bases clipped from V and 4 bases from J, the junction kept 4 bases outside the gene matches. Memory T cells were CD45RO+, naive were CD45RA+, sorted by FACS. Sequencing used naive CD4+ T cells from blood. Subset specified: CD45RA+ naive T cells. V usage is TRBV7-3 and J usage is TRBJ2-3, with 8 positions matching TRBD1. The sequence was collected from a human donor in good health. The CDR3 DNA is TGTGCCAGCAGCTCCCACAGGGGGGCAGATACGCAGTATTTT. This sequence encodes CASSSHRGADTQYF.